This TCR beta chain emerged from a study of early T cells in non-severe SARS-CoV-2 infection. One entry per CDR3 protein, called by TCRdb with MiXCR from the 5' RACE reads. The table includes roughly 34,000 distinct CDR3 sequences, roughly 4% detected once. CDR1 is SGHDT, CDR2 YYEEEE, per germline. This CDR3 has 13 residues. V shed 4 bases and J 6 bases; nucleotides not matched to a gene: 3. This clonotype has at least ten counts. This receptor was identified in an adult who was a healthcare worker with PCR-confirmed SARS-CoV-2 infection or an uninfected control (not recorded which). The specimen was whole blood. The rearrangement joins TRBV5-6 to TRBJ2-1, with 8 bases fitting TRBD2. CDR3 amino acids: CASSHGRVNEQFF. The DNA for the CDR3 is TGTGCCAGCAGCCACGGGAGGGTCAATGAGCAGTTCTTC.